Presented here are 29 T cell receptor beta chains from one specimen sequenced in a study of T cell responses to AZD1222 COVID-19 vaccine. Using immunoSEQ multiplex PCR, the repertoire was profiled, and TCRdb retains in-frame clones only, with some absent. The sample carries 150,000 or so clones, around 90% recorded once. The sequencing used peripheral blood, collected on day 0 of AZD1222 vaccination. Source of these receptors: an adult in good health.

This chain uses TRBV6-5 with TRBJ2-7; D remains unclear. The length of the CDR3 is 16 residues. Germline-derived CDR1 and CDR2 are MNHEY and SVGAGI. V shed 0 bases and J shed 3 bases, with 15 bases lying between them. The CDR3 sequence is CASSYSPRPNLYEQYF. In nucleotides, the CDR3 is TGTGCCAGCAGTTACTCCCCAAGGCCTAATCTCTACGAGCAGTACTTC.

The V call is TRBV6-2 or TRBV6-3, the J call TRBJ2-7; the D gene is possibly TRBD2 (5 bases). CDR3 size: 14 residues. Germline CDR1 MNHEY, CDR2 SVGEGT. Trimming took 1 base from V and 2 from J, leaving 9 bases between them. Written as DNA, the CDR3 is TGTGCCAGCAGTTACTACGGGAAACCCTACGAGCAGTACTTC. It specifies CASSYYGKPYEQYF.

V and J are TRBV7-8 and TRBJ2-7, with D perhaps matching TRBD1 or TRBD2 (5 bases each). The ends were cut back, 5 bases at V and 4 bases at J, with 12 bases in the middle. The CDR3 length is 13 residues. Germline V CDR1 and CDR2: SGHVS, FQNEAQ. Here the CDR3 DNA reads TGTGCCAGCAGCGCCGGGACCGCGTACGAGCAGTACTTC. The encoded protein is CASSAGTAYEQYF.

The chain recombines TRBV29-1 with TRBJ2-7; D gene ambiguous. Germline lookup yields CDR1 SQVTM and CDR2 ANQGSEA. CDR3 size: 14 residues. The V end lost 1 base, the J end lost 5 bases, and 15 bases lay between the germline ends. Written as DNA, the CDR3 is TGCAGCGTTGAAGGGTTTACGGGTACCCACGAGCAGTACTTC. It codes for CSVEGFTGTHEQYF.

CDR3 amino acids: CASSQLDRTVEQFF. DNA of the CDR3: TGTGCCAGCAGCCAACTGGACAGGACGGTGGAGCAGTTCTTC. V is TRBV3-1 (or the pseudogene TRBV3-2) and J is TRBJ2-1, with 7 bases that match TRBD1. Germline V gene sequence: CDR1 LGHDT, CDR2 YNNKEL (reference sequence). The CDR3 length is 14 residues. Trimming removed 2 bases from V and 10 bases from J; junction bases left unmatched: 8.

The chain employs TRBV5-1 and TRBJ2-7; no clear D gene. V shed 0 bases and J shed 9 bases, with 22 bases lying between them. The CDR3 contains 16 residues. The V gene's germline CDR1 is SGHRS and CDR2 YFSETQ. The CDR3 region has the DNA TGCGCCAGCAGCTTGGAGGTCGGTACCGCTACTTCAGGGCAGTACTTC. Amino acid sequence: CASSLEVGTATSGQYF.

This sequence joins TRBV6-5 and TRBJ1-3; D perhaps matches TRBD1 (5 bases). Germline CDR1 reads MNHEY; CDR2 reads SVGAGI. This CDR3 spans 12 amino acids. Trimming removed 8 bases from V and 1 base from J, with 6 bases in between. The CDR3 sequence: CASDSSGNTIYF. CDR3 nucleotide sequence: TGTGCCAGCGACAGTTCTGGAAACACCATATATTTT.

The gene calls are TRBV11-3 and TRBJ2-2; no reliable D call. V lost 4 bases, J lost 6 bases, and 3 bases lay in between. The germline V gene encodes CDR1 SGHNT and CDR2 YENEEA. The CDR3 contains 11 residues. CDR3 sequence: CASSSAGELFF. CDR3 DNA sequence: TGTGCCAGCAGCTCGGCCGGGGAGCTGTTTTTT.

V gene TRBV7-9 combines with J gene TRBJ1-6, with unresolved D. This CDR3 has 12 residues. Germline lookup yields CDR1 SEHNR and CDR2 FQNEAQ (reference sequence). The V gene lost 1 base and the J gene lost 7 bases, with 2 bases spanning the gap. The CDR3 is CASSLVNSPLHF. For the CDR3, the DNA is TGTGCCAGCAGCTTAGTGAATTCACCCCTCCACTTT.

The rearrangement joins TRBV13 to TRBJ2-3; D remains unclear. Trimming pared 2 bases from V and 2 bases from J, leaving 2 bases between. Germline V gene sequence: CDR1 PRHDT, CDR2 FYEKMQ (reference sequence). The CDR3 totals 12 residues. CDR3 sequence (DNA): TGTGCCAGCAGCTTAAACACAGATACGCAGTATTTT. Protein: CASSLNTDTQYF.

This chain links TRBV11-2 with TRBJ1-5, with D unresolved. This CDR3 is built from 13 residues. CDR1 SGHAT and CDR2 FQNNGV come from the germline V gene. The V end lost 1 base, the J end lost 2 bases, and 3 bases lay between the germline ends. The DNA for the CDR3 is TGTGCCAGCAGCTTAGCCCGCAATCAGCCCCAGCATTTT. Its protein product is CASSLARNQPQHF.

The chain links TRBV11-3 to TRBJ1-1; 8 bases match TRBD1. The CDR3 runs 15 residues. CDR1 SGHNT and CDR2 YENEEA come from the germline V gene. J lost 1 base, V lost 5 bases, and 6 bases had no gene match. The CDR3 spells CASSPRQGPNTEAFF. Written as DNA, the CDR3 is TGTGCCAGCAGCCCACGACAGGGGCCGAACACTGAAGCTTTCTTT.

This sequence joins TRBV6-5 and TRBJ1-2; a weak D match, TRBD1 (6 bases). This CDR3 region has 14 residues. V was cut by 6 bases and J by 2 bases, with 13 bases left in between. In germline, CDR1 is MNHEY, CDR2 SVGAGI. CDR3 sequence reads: CASSLRQGNYGYTF. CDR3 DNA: TGTGCCAGCAGCCTTCGTCAGGGGAACTATGGCTACACCTTC.

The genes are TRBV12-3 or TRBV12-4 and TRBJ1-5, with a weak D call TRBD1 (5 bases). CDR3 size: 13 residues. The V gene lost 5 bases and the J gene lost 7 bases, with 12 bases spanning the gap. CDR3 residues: CASSGQGAQPQHF. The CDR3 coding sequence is TGTGCCAGCAGTGGCCAGGGAGCCCAGCCCCAGCATTTT.

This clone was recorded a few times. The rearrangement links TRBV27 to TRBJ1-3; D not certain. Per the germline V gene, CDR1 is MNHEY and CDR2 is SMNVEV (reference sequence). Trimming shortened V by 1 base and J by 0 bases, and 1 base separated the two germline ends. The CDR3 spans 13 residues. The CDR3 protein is CASSLYSGNTIYF. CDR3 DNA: TGTGCCAGCAGTTTATACTCTGGAAACACCATATATTTT.

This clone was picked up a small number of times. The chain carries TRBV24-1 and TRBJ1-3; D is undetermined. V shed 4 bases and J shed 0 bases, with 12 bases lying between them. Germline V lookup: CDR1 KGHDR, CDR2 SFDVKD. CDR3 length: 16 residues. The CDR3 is CATSDATPSSGNTIYF. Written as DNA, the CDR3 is TGTGCCACCAGTGACGCAACCCCCAGCTCTGGAAACACCATATATTTT.

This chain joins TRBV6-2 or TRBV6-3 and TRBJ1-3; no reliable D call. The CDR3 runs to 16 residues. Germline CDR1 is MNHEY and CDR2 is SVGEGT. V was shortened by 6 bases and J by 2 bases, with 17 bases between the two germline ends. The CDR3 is CASSRVGPLPGNTIYF. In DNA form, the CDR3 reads TGTGCCAGCAGCCGTGTCGGACCTCTTCCTGGAAACACCATATATTTT.

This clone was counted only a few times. The CDR3 sequence is CASSQDIILLDGYTF. For the CDR3, the DNA is TGCGCCAGCAGCCAAGATATAATACTACTAGATGGCTACACCTTC. The chain combines TRBV4-3 with TRBJ1-2; the D is unclear. V lost 0 bases to trimming and J lost 6 bases, with 14 bases between them. From germline, CDR1 is LGHNA and CDR2 YSLEER. The CDR3 extends over 15 amino acids.

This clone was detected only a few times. This CDR3 reads CASQDDADSPLHF. CDR3 nucleotides: TGCGCCAGCCAGGATGACGCCGATTCACCCCTCCACTTT. The chain carries TRBV10-1 and TRBJ1-6; no firm D call. The germline V gene encodes CDR1 WNHNN and CDR2 SYGVQD (reference sequence). With 8 bases removed from V and 8 bases from J, the gap between germline ends came to 13 bases. This CDR3 has 13 amino acids.

The CDR3 region is CASSHEGQDNSPLHF. The CDR3, as DNA: TGTGCCAGCAGCCACGAGGGACAGGATAATTCACCCCTCCACTTT. The J gene is TRBJ1-6, the V gene TRBV7-9, with 8 bases matching TRBD1. V was pared by 5 bases and J by 5 bases, with 5 bases of the junction left unmatched. Per the germline V gene, CDR1 is SEHNR and CDR2 is FQNEAQ (reference sequence). The CDR3 is 15 residues long. The full variable domain, its missing parts supplied by reference TRBV7-9 and TRBJ1-6, is DTGVSQNPRHKITKRGQNVTFRCDPISEHNRLYWYRQTLGQGPEFLTYFQNEAQLEKSRLLSDRFSAERPKGSFSTLEIQRTEQGDSAMYLCASSHEGQDNSPLHFGNGTRLTVT.

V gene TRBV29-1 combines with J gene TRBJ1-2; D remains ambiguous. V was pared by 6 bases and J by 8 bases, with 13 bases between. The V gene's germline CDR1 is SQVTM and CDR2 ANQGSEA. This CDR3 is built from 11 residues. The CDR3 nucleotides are TGCAGCGTAGACGATCTGTTGGGCTACACCTTC. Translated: CSVDDLLGYTF.

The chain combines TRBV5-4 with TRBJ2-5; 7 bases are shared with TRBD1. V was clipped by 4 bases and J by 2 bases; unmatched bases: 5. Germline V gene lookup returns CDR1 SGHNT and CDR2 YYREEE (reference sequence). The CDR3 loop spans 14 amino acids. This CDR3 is CASSLGQKQETQYF. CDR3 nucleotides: TGTGCCAGCAGCCTGGGACAGAAACAAGAGACCCAGTACTTC.

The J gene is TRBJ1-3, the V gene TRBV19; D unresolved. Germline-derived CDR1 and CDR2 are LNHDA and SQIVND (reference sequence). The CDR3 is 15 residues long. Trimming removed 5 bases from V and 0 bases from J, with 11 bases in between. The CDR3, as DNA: TGTGCCAGTAGTTCCCGGTCGGTCTCTGGAAACACCATATATTTT. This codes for CASSSRSVSGNTIYF.

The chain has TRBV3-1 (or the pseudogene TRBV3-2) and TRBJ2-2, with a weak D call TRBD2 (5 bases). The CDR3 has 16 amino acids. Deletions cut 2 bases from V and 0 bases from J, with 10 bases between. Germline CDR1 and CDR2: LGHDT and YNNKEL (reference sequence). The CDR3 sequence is CASSQTRGPNTGELFF. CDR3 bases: TGTGCCAGCAGCCAAACCCGAGGGCCGAACACCGGGGAGCTGTTTTTT.

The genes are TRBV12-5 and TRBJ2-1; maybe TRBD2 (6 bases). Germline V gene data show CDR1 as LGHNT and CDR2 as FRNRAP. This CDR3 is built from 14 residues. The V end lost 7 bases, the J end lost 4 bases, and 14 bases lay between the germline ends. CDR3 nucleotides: TGTGCTAGTGCTATGGGACTGTTTTACAATGAGCAGTTCTTC. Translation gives CASAMGLFYNEQFF.

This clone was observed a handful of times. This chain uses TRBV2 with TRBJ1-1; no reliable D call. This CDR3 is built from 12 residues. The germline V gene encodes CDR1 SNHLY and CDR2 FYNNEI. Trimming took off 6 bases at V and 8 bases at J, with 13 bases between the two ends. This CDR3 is CASSPMGIEAFF. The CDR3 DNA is TGTGCCAGCAGCCCGATGGGAATCGAAGCTTTCTTT.

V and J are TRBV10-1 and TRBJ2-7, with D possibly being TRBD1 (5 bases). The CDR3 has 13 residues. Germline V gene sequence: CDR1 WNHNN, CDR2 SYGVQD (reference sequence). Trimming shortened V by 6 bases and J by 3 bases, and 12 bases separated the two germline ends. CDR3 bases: TGCGCCAGCAGCCCAGGGAATGTCTACGAGCAGTACTTC. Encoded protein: CASSPGNVYEQYF.

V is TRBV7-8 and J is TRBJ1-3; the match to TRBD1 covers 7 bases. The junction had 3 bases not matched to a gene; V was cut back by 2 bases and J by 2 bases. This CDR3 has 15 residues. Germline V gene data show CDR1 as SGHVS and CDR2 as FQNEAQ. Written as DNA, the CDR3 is TGTGCCAGCAGCTTACACGACAGGGCTGGAAACACCATATATTTT. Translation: CASSLHDRAGNTIYF.

CDR3: CASSPQTGGDNSPLHF. The DNA for the CDR3 is TGTGCCAGCTCACCACAGACAGGGGGTGATAATTCACCCCTCCACTTT. V is TRBV18 and J is TRBJ1-6; 9 bases match TRBD1. Germline V gives CDR1 KGHSH, CDR2 LQKENI. J was trimmed by 5 bases and V by 1 base; bases with no gene match: 3. The CDR3 loop spans 16 amino acids.